This T cell receptor beta chain was recorded in a study of control samples from healthy donors and cancer patients. This clone was detected only once. This table comes from immunoSEQ multiplex PCR, and its TCRdb copy is limited to in-frame clones, with some not included. The profile shows 120,000 or so clones, 91% of them singletons. This TCR came from a woman between 18 and 30 years old in good health. What was sequenced was blood.

CDR3 sequence: CASSYLDLTEAFF. In DNA form, the CDR3 reads TGTGCCAGCAGTTACTTGGACTTAACTGAAGCTTTCTTT. The chain employs TRBV6-2 or TRBV6-3 and TRBJ1-1, with no clear D. V shed 1 base and J shed 5 bases, with 8 bases lying between them. Germline assignment: CDR1 MNHEY and CDR2 SVGEGT. There are 13 residues in the CDR3.